One and the same sample provided the 32 T cell receptor beta chains below, sequenced in a study of response to subunit inactivated influenza vaccine. TCRdb reprocessed the RT-PCR reads via MiXCR and lists one record per CDR3 protein. The sample lists fewer than 550,000 distinct CDR3 sequences; 25% were seen once. The specimen was CD4+ T cells sorted from PBMCs, collected about 5 days after vaccination. All receptors come from a man aged 45 to 65 who received an inactivated influenza vaccine.

This clonotype came up a few times. This chain links TRBV20-1 with TRBJ2-3, with D possibly TRBD2 on 5 matching bases. The germline V gene has CDR1 DFQATT and CDR2 SNEGSKA (reference sequence). The CDR3 covers 12 residues. CDR3 region: CSIRTSTDTQYF. The CDR3 DNA sequence: TGCAGCATAAGGACTAGCACAGATACGCAGTATTTT.

This clonotype has only a few counts. This rearrangement joins TRBV7-2 to TRBJ2-1; the D gene is possibly TRBD1 (5 bases). The CDR3 has 15 amino acids. Per the germline V gene, CDR1 is SGHTA and CDR2 is FQGNSA. Trimming cost V 7 bases and J 2 bases, with 15 bases left between them. The CDR3 bases are TGTGCCAGCACCTCCGGGCAGGACACCTACAATGAGCAGTTCTTC. Its protein product is CASTSGQDTYNEQFF.

This sequence joins TRBV6-1 and TRBJ2-1, with TRBD1 identical over 9 bases. V gave up 4 bases and J gave up 0 bases; unmatched junction bases: 19. This CDR3 contains 21 residues. Per germline, CDR1 MNHNS and CDR2 SASEGT. The CDR3: CASSVTSRQGVSPSSYNEQFF. In DNA form, the CDR3 reads TGTGCCAGCAGTGTCACATCGAGACAGGGGGTCTCTCCCAGCTCCTACAATGAGCAGTTCTTC.

The table lists this clonotype with a few counts. The rearrangement uses TRBV15 and TRBJ2-7, with no clear D. This CDR3 contains 13 residues. Germline V lookup: CDR1 LNHNV, CDR2 YYDKDF (reference sequence). Trimming cost V 0 bases and J 3 bases, with 6 bases left between them. The CDR3 sequence is CATSREGSYEQYF. The CDR3 DNA sequence: TGTGCCACCAGCAGAGAGGGCAGCTACGAGCAGTACTTC.

This chain links TRBV4-2 with TRBJ2-1; D unresolved. Trimming cost V 0 bases and J 6 bases, with 18 bases left between them. The CDR3 is 17 residues long. Germline V CDR1 and CDR2: LGHNA, YNFKEQ. The CDR3 loop is CASSQEGGPLVGNEQFF. DNA of the CDR3: TGTGCCAGCAGCCAAGAGGGTGGGCCCTTGGTAGGCAATGAGCAGTTCTTC.

Concerning this clonotype: The germline gene is not matched at one end of the junction; a read error may be the cause. J is TRBJ1-6 and V is TRBV4-3; D gene ambiguous. CDR1 and CDR2 (germline): LGHNA, YSLEER. The CDR3 is 16 amino acids. The CDR3 DNA follows: TGCGCCAGCAGCCAAGAATTTACAGTCGTCAATTCACCCCTCCATTTT. Translated, it gives CASSQEFTVVNSPLHF.

This sequence joins TRBV29-1 and TRBJ2-1, with D perhaps TRBD2 (5 bases). This CDR3 has 13 residues. CDR1 and CDR2 from the germline V gene are SQVTM and ANQGSEA. Trimming removed 4 bases from V and 7 bases from J, with 14 bases in between. The DNA for the CDR3 is TGCAGCGTTGCAGCGGTCCGCGGGAATGAGCAGTTCTTC. This encodes CSVAAVRGNEQFF.

This clonotype was picked up a small number of times. This chain connects TRBV5-1 to TRBJ2-5; D is perhaps TRBD2 (5 bases). Looked up from germline, CDR1 is SGHRS and CDR2 is YFSETQ. The length of the CDR3 is 16 residues. Trimming removed 0 bases from V and 5 bases from J, with 17 bases in between. CDR3: CASSLASFGDGETQYF. The CDR3 region has the DNA TGCGCCAGCAGCTTGGCTAGCTTTGGGGATGGGGAGACCCAGTACTTC.

This clonotype turned up a few times. J is TRBJ2-1 and V is TRBV11-3; D uncertain. There are 14 residues in the CDR3. The germline V gene encodes CDR1 SGHNT and CDR2 YENEEA. Trimming left V 1 base short and J 6 bases short, with 10 bases between. CDR3 coding DNA: TGTGCCAGCAGCTTAGGGGGAAGAGGCAATGAGCAGTTCTTC. The encoded protein is CASSLGGRGNEQFF.

The chain has TRBV6-2 or TRBV6-3 and TRBJ2-1; 7 bases match TRBD1. Germline values: CDR1 MNHEY, CDR2 SVGEGT. The CDR3 contains 16 residues. V shed 1 base, J shed 1 base, and the junction held 4 bases outside the gene matches. This chain's CDR3 is CASSYLQGRSYNEQFF. CDR3 coding DNA: TGTGCCAGCAGTTACTTACAGGGGAGATCCTACAATGAGCAGTTCTTC.

This clonotype has ten or more counts. V gene TRBV27 combines with J gene TRBJ2-2; 9 positions agree with TRBD1. Germline lookup yields CDR1 MNHEY and CDR2 SMNVEV (reference sequence). Unmatched junction bases numbered 6, after V lost 6 bases and J lost 7 bases. This CDR3 comprises 14 residues. DNA of the CDR3: TGTGCCAGCAGGGGACAGGGAAGGATCGGGGAGCTGTTTTTT. As protein: CASRGQGRIGELFF.

V is TRBV7-2 and J is TRBJ2-1, with D perhaps matching TRBD2 (7 bases). The germline gives CDR1 SGHTA, CDR2 FQGNSA. V dropped 3 bases and J dropped 0 bases, with 9 bases sitting between them. CDR3 length equals 15 residues. The CDR3 protein is CASSFRGASYNEQFF. As DNA, the CDR3 is TGTGCCAGCAGCTTTCGGGGGGCCTCCTACAATGAGCAGTTCTTC.

The rearrangement uses TRBV24-1 and TRBJ2-3; D call uncertain. CDR1 and CDR2 from the germline V gene are KGHDR and SFDVKD. The CDR3 consists of 14 residues. The V and J ends lost 1 base and 2 bases respectively, with 6 bases between them. This CDR3 reads CATSDFQYTDTQYF. CDR3 nucleotide sequence: TGTGCCACCAGTGATTTTCAGTACACAGATACGCAGTATTTT.

This chain uses TRBV28 with TRBJ2-5; either TRBD1 or TRBD2 may fit D (5 bases each). The CDR3 runs 15 residues. The germline gives CDR1 MDHEN, CDR2 SYDVKM. V was trimmed by 10 bases and J by 1 base, leaving 19 bases between them. CDR3 residues: CATTGGGMGQETQYF. The DNA for the CDR3 is TGTGCCACCACGGGTGGGGGTATGGGCCAAGAGACCCAGTACTTC.

The V gene is TRBV6-1, the J gene TRBJ2-7, with D perhaps given as TRBD1 or TRBD2 (5 bases each). CDR3 length: 13 amino acids. V was pared by 6 bases and J by 3 bases, with 12 bases between. Looked up from germline, CDR1 is MNHNS and CDR2 is SASEGT. The CDR3 bases are TGTGCCAGCAGCCAGGGCGGGTTCTACGAGCAGTACTTC. This sequence encodes CASSQGGFYEQYF.

This clonotype was picked up a small number of times. This chain connects TRBV6-2 or TRBV6-3 to TRBJ1-1; no clear D. Per the germline V gene, CDR1 is MNHEY and CDR2 is SVGEGT. The CDR3 consists of 13 residues. V lost 8 bases and J 4 bases, leaving 14 bases between the germline ends. In DNA form, the CDR3 reads TGTGCCAGCGGCGGACTTCGGGCCACTGAAGCTTTCTTT. The encoded protein is CASGGLRATEAFF.

This clonotype came up a few times. The rearrangement links TRBV29-1 to TRBJ2-1; TRBD2 aligns across 8 bases. The CDR3 length is 14 residues. The V segment lost 3 bases and the J segment 8 bases; nucleotides outside the gene matches: 9. CDR1 and CDR2 (germline): SQVTM, ANQGSEA. CDR3 bases: TGCAGCGTTGAGCAAGCGGGAGACATGGATGAGCAGTTCTTC. This translates into CSVEQAGDMDEQFF.

This clonotype has just a few counts. This rearrangement joins TRBV29-1 to TRBJ2-3, with TRBD2 matching 10 bases. Germline V lookup: CDR1 SQVTM, CDR2 ANQGSEA. This CDR3 contains 14 residues. V shed 6 bases and J 1 base; nucleotides not matched to a gene: 4. CDR3 nucleotides: TGCAGCGTCCGCGGGACTAGCGGCACAGATACGCAGTATTTT. Amino acids: CSVRGTSGTDTQYF.

The rearrangement links TRBV5-1 to TRBJ2-4; 7 bases agree with TRBD1. This CDR3 contains 16 residues. Germline V gene data show CDR1 as SGHRS and CDR2 as YFSETQ. V lost 2 bases, J lost 1 base, and 6 bases stayed unmatched. CDR3 region: CASSFQTGVAKNIQYF. The CDR3 DNA follows: TGCGCCAGCAGCTTCCAAACAGGGGTGGCCAAAAACATTCAGTACTTC. The full variable domain, its missing parts supplied by reference TRBV5-1 and TRBJ2-4, is KAGVTQTPRYLIKTRGQQVTLSCSPISGHRSVSWYQQTPGQGLQFLFEYFSETQRNKGNFPGRFSGRQFSNSRSEMNVSTLELGDSALYLCASSFQTGVAKNIQYFGAGTRLSVL.

This clonotype was detected a few times. J is TRBJ2-5 and V is TRBV4-3; TRBD1 might be the D (6 bases). V lost 3 bases, J lost 4 bases, and 12 bases lay in between. The CDR3 extends over 14 amino acids. Germline V gene data show CDR1 as LGHNA and CDR2 as YSLEER. The CDR3 sequence is CASSHLLGGETQYF. The CDR3 DNA reads TGCGCCAGCAGCCATTTACTAGGGGGAGAGACCCAGTACTTC.

This clonotype was counted between two and nine times. V and J are TRBV12-3 or TRBV12-4 and TRBJ2-7; D possibly corresponds to TRBD2 (6 bases). The CDR3 has 14 amino acids. Trimming left V 8 bases short and J 0 bases short, with 14 bases between. The CDR3 is CASRGELSSYEQYF. Here the CDR3 DNA reads TGTGCCAGCCGCGGGGAGTTGAGCTCCTACGAGCAGTACTTC.

In this sample, this clonotype turned up a few times. CDR3 in DNA: TGTGCCAGCAGCCAGCGGGACGGAGGAAATACGCAGTATTTT. Translating gives CASSQRDGGNTQYF. The rearrangement links TRBV3-1 to TRBJ2-3; perhaps TRBD2 as D (6 bases). The germline V gene has CDR1 LGHDT and CDR2 YNNKEL (reference sequence). V gave up 3 bases and J gave up 7 bases, with 14 bases separating them. The CDR3 consists of 14 residues.

The V and J genes are TRBV19 and TRBJ2-2; 8 bases are shared with TRBD2. The CDR3 is 14 amino acids. V lost 11 bases to trimming and J lost 6 bases; unmatched junction nucleotides: 11. CDR1 is LNHDA, CDR2 SQIVND, per germline (reference sequence). The CDR3 here is CAAGGTRGAGELFF. CDR3 coding DNA: TGTGCCGCTGGCGGGACTAGGGGGGCCGGGGAGCTGTTTTTT.

The V call is TRBV3-1, the J call TRBJ1-5; perhaps TRBD1 as D (5 bases). Trimming left V 10 bases short and J 1 base short, with 11 bases between. CDR1 is LGHDT and CDR2 is YNNKEL in the germline V gene (reference sequence). The CDR3 extends over 13 amino acids. DNA of the CDR3: TGTGCCACACCTCAGGGCAGCAATCAGCCCCAGCATTTT. This gives the protein CATPQGSNQPQHF.

This clonotype was found a few times. The genes are TRBV5-1 and TRBJ2-1, with 11 bases matching TRBD2. CDR3 length: 15 residues. With 1 base clipped from V and 8 bases from J, the junction kept 5 bases outside the gene matches. Germline lookup yields CDR1 SGHRS and CDR2 YFSETQ. The CDR3 loop is CASSLSTSGVDEQFF. The CDR3 bases are TGCGCCAGCAGCTTGTCGACTAGCGGGGTCGATGAGCAGTTCTTC.

The chain combines TRBV30 with TRBJ2-7, with D possibly being TRBD1 (6 bases). CDR3 length equals 12 residues. Germline loops: CDR1 GTSNPN, CDR2 SVGIG (reference sequence). V was clipped by 2 bases and J by 5 bases, with 10 bases between them. The CDR3 DNA is TGTGCCTGGAGTCCCCACAGGGACGAGCAGTACTTC. This sequence encodes CAWSPHRDEQYF.

This CDR3 is CASSPGLADQETQYF. DNA for the CDR3: TGTGCCAGCAGCCCCGGACTAGCGGACCAAGAGACCCAGTACTTC. The J gene is TRBJ2-5, the V gene TRBV3-1; 10 nucleotides line up with TRBD2. Germline CDR1 and CDR2: LGHDT and YNNKEL (reference sequence). The CDR3 sequence is 15 residues long. With V trimmed by 4 bases and J by 0 bases, 2 bases remained unmatched.

The V gene is TRBV11-2, the J gene TRBJ2-3, with TRBD1 as a possible D gene (5 bases). Per germline, CDR1 SGHAT and CDR2 FQNNGV. The CDR3 totals 18 residues. Deletions cut 4 bases from V and 0 bases from J, with 20 bases between. Written as DNA, the CDR3 is TGTGCCAGCAGCTCCCGCCCCCCCAGGGCTTCTAGCACAGATACGCAGTATTTT. This sequence encodes CASSSRPPRASSTDTQYF.

This clonotype has only a few counts. J is TRBJ2-3 and V is TRBV5-1; D might be TRBD1 (6 bases). Trimming pared 7 bases from V and 2 bases from J, leaving 17 bases between. The CDR3 covers 15 residues. The germline V gene has CDR1 SGHRS and CDR2 YFSETQ. CDR3 sequence reads: CASGLEDSTTDTQYF. CDR3 nucleotides: TGCGCCAGCGGTCTGGAGGACAGCACCACAGATACGCAGTATTTT.

This clonotype turned up a few times. The chain has TRBV30 and TRBJ1-2; perhaps TRBD1 as D (5 bases). The V gene's germline CDR1 is GTSNPN and CDR2 SVGIG (reference sequence). The CDR3 spans 15 residues. The V end lost 7 bases, the J end lost 0 bases, and 18 bases lay between the germline ends. Here the CDR3 DNA reads TGTGCCTCGCACCGTCCGGGGGGAGCTAACTATGGCTACACCTTC. Its translation is CASHRPGGANYGYTF.

The gene calls are TRBV6-2 or TRBV6-3 and TRBJ2-2; maybe TRBD2 (6 bases). Per germline, CDR1 MNHEY and CDR2 SVGEGT. CDR3 length equals 12 residues. V was shortened by 9 bases and J by 7 bases, with 12 bases between the two germline ends. CDR3 protein: CASKTSIGELFF. CDR3 nucleotides: TGTGCCAGTAAGACTAGTATCGGGGAGCTGTTTTTT.

This clonotype has only a few counts. The chain has TRBV7-6 and TRBJ1-4; D possibly corresponds to TRBD1 (5 bases). Per the germline V gene, CDR1 is SGHVS and CDR2 is FNYEAQ. The CDR3 has 17 amino acids. V was trimmed by 0 bases and J by 0 bases, leaving 11 bases between them. The CDR3 sequence: CASSLAYRSATNEKLFF. The CDR3 DNA reads as TGTGCCAGCAGCTTAGCGTACAGGAGCGCAACTAATGAAAAACTGTTTTTT. The full variable domain, in which reference TRBV7-6 and TRBJ1-4 provide the parts outside the CDR3, is GAGVSQSPRYKVTKRGQDVALRCDPISGHVSLYWYRQALGQGPEFLTYFNYEAQQDKSGLPNDRFSAERPEGSISTLTIQRTEQRDSAMYRCASSLAYRSATNEKLFFGSGTQLSVL.